Below are 26 T cell receptor beta chains sequenced from a single sample in a study of T cells in Graves' hyperthyroidism and ophthalmopathy. From RNA transcripts, TCR beta CDR3 regions were amplified. HTBI primers drove first-round RT-PCR of the TCR CDR3. From the multiplex PCR reads, TCRdb called clonotypes with MiXCR, one entry per CDR3 protein. The repertoire includes 300,000 to 450,000 distinct CDR3 sequences, around 14% of them detected once, and roughly 8.3% sits in the top ten. Sequencing was carried out using blood. These receptors were collected from a woman aged 18-30 years with Graves' hyperthyroidism.

This clonotype appeared a few times. This chain connects TRBV19 to TRBJ2-7, with 10 nucleotides matching TRBD1. J was trimmed by 9 bases and V by 3 bases; bases with no gene match: 8. CDR3 length equals 14 residues. CDR1 is LNHDA, CDR2 SQIVND, per germline (reference sequence). CDR3 nucleotide sequence: TGTGCCAGTAGTATGGGACAGGGGCCTCGCGGGCAGTACTTC. Its protein is CASSMGQGPRGQYF.

V gene TRBV19 combines with J gene TRBJ1-2; D is unresolved. The CDR3 spans 11 residues. Between the trimmed V and J ends, which lost 5 bases and 8 bases, there was a span of 9 bases. Germline assignment: CDR1 LNHDA and CDR2 SQIVND (reference sequence). CDR3 nucleotides: TGTGCCAGTAGTGAGTTAAGGGGCTACACCTTC. This gives the protein CASSELRGYTF.

This clonotype was detected ten times or more. The rearrangement uses TRBV6-2 or TRBV6-3 and TRBJ2-5, with 7 bases aligning to TRBD1. CDR3 length equals 16 residues. V gave up 6 bases and J gave up 0 bases; unmatched junction bases: 10. The germline V gene encodes CDR1 MNHEY and CDR2 SVGEGT. The CDR3 region is CASRSMTGPHQETQYF. The CDR3 nucleotides are TGTGCCAGCAGATCGATGACAGGGCCTCACCAAGAGACCCAGTACTTC.

This clonotype showed up just a few times. The rearrangement joins TRBV7-2 to TRBJ1-2; TRBD1 is a possible D gene (5 bases). With 1 base removed from V and 7 bases from J, the gap between germline ends came to 13 bases. Germline CDR1 SGHTA, CDR2 FQGNSA. The CDR3 runs to 14 residues. The CDR3 here is CASSLGRERAGYTF. The CDR3 nucleotides read TGTGCCAGCAGCTTAGGCAGGGAAAGGGCTGGCTACACCTTC.

This clonotype occurred many times. CDR3 DNA sequence: TGTGCCAGCAGCCAGGGGGCCAGGGAAGTATACGAGCAGTACTTC. Encoded protein: CASSQGAREVYEQYF. The chain has TRBV4-2 and TRBJ2-7; D is perhaps TRBD1 (6 bases). With 3 bases removed from V and 4 bases from J, the gap between germline ends came to 16 bases. Germline V CDR1 and CDR2: LGHNA, YNFKEQ. CDR3 length: 15 amino acids.

This clonotype was picked up many times. The chain links TRBV5-6 to TRBJ1-2, with a tentative D call TRBD1 (5 bases). V shed 2 bases and J shed 4 bases, with 12 bases lying between them. Germline V CDR1 and CDR2: SGHDT, YYEEEE. This CDR3 spans 14 amino acids. The CDR3 sequence: CASSFRGAGYGYTF. DNA of the CDR3: TGTGCCAGCAGCTTTAGGGGCGCGGGCTATGGCTACACCTTC.

This clonotype was counted at least ten times. This chain connects TRBV5-4 to TRBJ1-2; D unclear. The CDR3 is 15 residues long. V was clipped by 0 bases and J by 5 bases, with 14 bases between them. The germline V gene encodes CDR1 SGHNT and CDR2 YYREEE (reference sequence). Here the CDR3 DNA reads TGTGCCAGCAGCTTGGCGGGCACGGCACAGTATGGCTACACCTTC. It codes for CASSLAGTAQYGYTF.

The CDR3, as DNA: TGTGCCAGCAGCCGGGGTGAGGTCTTAGGAGGAGGCTACACCTTC. Amino acid sequence: CASSRGEVLGGGYTF. V is TRBV4-2 and J is TRBJ1-2; D ambiguous. The germline V gene encodes CDR1 LGHNA and CDR2 YNFKEQ. V gave up 4 bases and J gave up 8 bases, with 20 bases separating them. The CDR3 extends over 15 amino acids.

This clonotype has at least ten counts. V is TRBV20-1 and J is TRBJ1-4; D remains unclear. CDR3 size: 15 residues. Per the germline V gene, CDR1 is DFQATT and CDR2 is SNEGSKA (reference sequence). The V and J ends lost 5 bases and 0 bases respectively, with 13 bases between them. The CDR3 sequence: CSAANPTATNEKLFF. The CDR3 bases are TGCAGTGCTGCCAACCCAACAGCAACTAATGAAAAACTGTTTTTT.

This clonotype was counted ten times or more. The chain recombines TRBV10-3 with TRBJ1-5; D not certain. Per germline, CDR1 ENHRY and CDR2 SYGVKD. Trimming took off 5 bases at V and 9 bases at J, with 20 bases between the two ends. The CDR3 runs 15 residues. In nucleotides, the CDR3 is TGTGCCATCAGTCAAGATCCCGCTAAATCATTGCCCCAGCATTTT. Encoded protein: CAISQDPAKSLPQHF.

This clonotype was observed many times. The chain has TRBV6-1 and TRBJ1-5; TRBD1 aligns across 10 bases. CDR1 and CDR2 (germline): MNHNS, SASEGT. CDR3 size: 18 residues. Unmatched junction bases numbered 22, after V lost 6 bases and J lost 11 bases. CDR3 in amino acids: CASRVIPGQGPHGLTQHF. Written as DNA, the CDR3 is TGTGCCAGCAGGGTAATACCGGGACAGGGGCCCCATGGTTTGACCCAGCATTTT.

Many counts were recorded for this clonotype. The chain carries TRBV10-3 and TRBJ2-5; D is possibly TRBD1 (5 bases). The CDR3 contains 17 residues. Germline V lookup: CDR1 ENHRY, CDR2 SYGVKD. The V end lost 0 bases, the J end lost 2 bases, and 16 bases lay between the germline ends. CDR3: CAISESYVTDAQETQYF. The CDR3 coding sequence is TGTGCCATCAGTGAGTCGTATGTGACAGACGCTCAAGAGACCCAGTACTTC.

This clonotype was recorded at least ten times. The chain carries TRBV12-3 or TRBV12-4 and TRBJ2-7, with 7 nucleotides matching TRBD2. This CDR3 has 18 residues. Losses at the gene ends were 2 bases for V and 5 bases for J; bases not matched to a gene: 18. The CDR3 loop is CASSLYASGAGERNEQYF. The CDR3 DNA sequence: TGTGCCAGCAGTTTATACGCCAGCGGTGCGGGAGAGAGGAACGAGCAGTACTTC.

This clonotype was recorded many times. This rearrangement joins TRBV20-1 to TRBJ2-7, with TRBD2 identical over 9 bases. The CDR3 is made up of 16 amino acids. The V and J ends lost 0 bases and 4 bases, in that order; junction bases with no gene match: 10. Germline CDR1 is DFQATT and CDR2 is SNEGSKA (reference sequence). CDR3 nucleotides: TGCAGTGCTAGAGATCGGGGGCTAGCGGGGATATACGAGCAGTACTTC. Residues: CSARDRGLAGIYEQYF.

This clonotype was detected a few times. The chain uses TRBV9 and TRBJ2-1; 8 bases agree with TRBD2. The CDR3 is 12 amino acids. V lost 0 bases and J lost 12; bases outside the gene matches: 2. Germline CDR1 is SGDLS and CDR2 is YYNGEE. DNA of the CDR3: TGTGCCAGCAGCGTAGGGACTAGCAGGCAGTTCTTC. Its protein is CASSVGTSRQFF.

This clonotype showed up many times. V and J are TRBV5-6 and TRBJ2-5; D is uncertain. The CDR3 covers 12 residues. The germline V gene encodes CDR1 SGHDT and CDR2 YYEEEE. Trimming left V 5 bases short and J 5 bases short, with 10 bases between. The CDR3 sequence: CASRGIGETQYF. As DNA, the CDR3 is TGTGCCAGCAGGGGGATTGGTGAGACCCAGTACTTC.

Many counts were recorded for this clonotype. The chain recombines TRBV6-1 with TRBJ2-1, with D tentatively TRBD2 (6 bases). CDR1 and CDR2 (germline): MNHNS, SASEGT. The CDR3 covers 15 residues. V gave up 5 bases and J gave up 5 bases, with 16 bases separating them. CDR3 residues: CASSLAGPDDNEQFF. The CDR3 DNA sequence: TGTGCCAGCAGTCTCGCGGGACCCGACGACAATGAGCAGTTCTTC.

This clonotype was counted between two and nine times. V is TRBV30 and J is TRBJ1-5; no clear D. CDR3 length equals 14 residues. Trimming shortened V by 2 bases and J by 4 bases, and 12 bases separated the two germline ends. Germline V lookup: CDR1 GTSNPN, CDR2 SVGIG (reference sequence). The CDR3 nucleotides are TGTGCCTGGAGTTTAGCAGGTCTTAATCAGCCCCAGCATTTT. Its protein is CAWSLAGLNQPQHF.

The table lists this clonotype with many counts. V is TRBV9 and J is TRBJ1-5, with TRBD1 as a possible D gene (6 bases). Per germline, CDR1 SGDLS and CDR2 YYNGEE. V was pared by 2 bases and J by 0 bases, with 9 bases between. This CDR3 has 15 amino acids. Written as DNA, the CDR3 is TGTGCCAGCAGCGTCGGACAGTCTAGCAATCAGCCCCAGCATTTT. Translation gives CASSVGQSSNQPQHF.

This clonotype was found many times. The CDR3 nucleotides are TGCGCCAGCAGCTTGGGGCTAGCGGGGGCCGCCCTCACAGATACGCAGTATTTT. As protein: CASSLGLAGAALTDTQYF. The chain has TRBV5-1 and TRBJ2-3, with TRBD2 matching over 10 bases. Germline CDR1 and CDR2: SGHRS and YFSETQ. The CDR3 is 18 residues long. J gave up 2 bases and V 0 bases, and 9 bases lay outside the gene matches.

There are many counts of this clonotype. For the CDR3, the DNA is TGCAGCGCCTCGGACGGACAGGCGGTCCAAGAGACCCAGTACTTC. This translates into CSASDGQAVQETQYF. The chain couples TRBV20-1 to TRBJ2-5; TRBD1 matches at 7 bases. CDR1 is DFQATT and CDR2 is SNEGSKA in the germline V gene (reference sequence). This CDR3 spans 15 amino acids.

Ten or more counts support this clonotype. The chain is built from TRBV3-1 and TRBJ2-7; D is perhaps TRBD1 (6 bases). The CDR3 totals 16 residues. Trimming stripped 1 base from V and 1 base from J, with 14 bases between. Germline V CDR1 and CDR2: LGHDT, YNNKEL (reference sequence). The CDR3: CASSQVRNQGSYEQYF. CDR3 in DNA: TGTGCCAGCAGCCAAGTTAGGAATCAGGGGTCCTACGAGCAGTACTTC.

This clonotype was counted many times. The V gene is TRBV27, the J gene TRBJ2-7, with unresolved D. CDR1 and CDR2 (germline): MNHEY, SMNVEV (reference sequence). V dropped 4 bases and J dropped 2 bases, with 9 bases sitting between them. This CDR3 contains 13 residues. The CDR3 DNA sequence: TGTGCCAGCAGTTGGGCCAGGACCTACGAGCAGTACTTC. It is translated as CASSWARTYEQYF.

This clonotype was recorded a few times. The genes are TRBV5-6 and TRBJ2-3; D gene uncertain. Germline V gives CDR1 SGHDT, CDR2 YYEEEE. V was shortened by 7 bases and J by 6 bases, with 18 bases between the two germline ends. This CDR3 contains 14 residues. CDR3 amino acids: CASGSSPDRDTQYF. The DNA of the CDR3 is TGTGCCAGCGGTTCGAGCCCGGATCGCGATACGCAGTATTTT.

This clonotype came up many times. The CDR3 protein is CASMPMREKSNEQFF. The CDR3 region has the DNA TGTGCCAGCATGCCGATGCGGGAGAAGTCGAATGAGCAGTTCTTC. The V call is TRBV2, the J call TRBJ2-1; 7 bases align to TRBD2. Germline V gene lookup returns CDR1 SNHLY and CDR2 FYNNEI. CDR3 size: 15 residues. With 7 bases clipped from V and 7 bases from J, the junction kept 13 bases outside the gene matches.

The sample holds many counts of this clonotype. The CDR3 nucleotides read TGCGTCCGGGGACAGGGCTCCTGGGTACACGAGCAGTACTTC. It codes for CVRGQGSWVHEQYF. This chain uses TRBV29-1 with TRBJ2-7; the match to TRBD1 covers 9 bases. This CDR3 region has 14 residues. Per germline, CDR1 SQVTM and CDR2 ANQGSEA.